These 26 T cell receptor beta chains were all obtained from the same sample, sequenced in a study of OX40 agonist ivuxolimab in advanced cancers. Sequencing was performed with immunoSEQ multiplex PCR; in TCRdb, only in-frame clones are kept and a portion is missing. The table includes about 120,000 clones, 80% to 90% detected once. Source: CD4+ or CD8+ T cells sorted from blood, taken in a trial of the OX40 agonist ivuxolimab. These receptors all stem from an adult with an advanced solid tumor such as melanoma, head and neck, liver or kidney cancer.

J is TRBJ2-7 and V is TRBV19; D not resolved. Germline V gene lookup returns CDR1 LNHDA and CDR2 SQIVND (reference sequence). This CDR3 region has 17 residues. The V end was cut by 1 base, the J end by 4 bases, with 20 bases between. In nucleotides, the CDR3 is TGTGCCAGTAGTATAGCCCCCATCAATTTACGGCCATACGAGCAGTACTTC. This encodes CASSIAPINLRPYEQYF.

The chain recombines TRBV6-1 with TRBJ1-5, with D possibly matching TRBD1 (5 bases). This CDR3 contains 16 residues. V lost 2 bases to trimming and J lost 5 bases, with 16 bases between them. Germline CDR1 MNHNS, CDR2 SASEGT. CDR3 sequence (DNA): TGTGCCAGCAGTGAACTTCGGGGGGGAACTTATCAGCCCCAGCATTTT. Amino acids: CASSELRGGTYQPQHF.

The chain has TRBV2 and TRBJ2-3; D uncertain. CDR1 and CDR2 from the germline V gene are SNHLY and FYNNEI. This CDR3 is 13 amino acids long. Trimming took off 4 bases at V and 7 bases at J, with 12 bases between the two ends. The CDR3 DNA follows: TGTGCCAGCAGTGCGGACCACTCGTATACGCAGTATTTT. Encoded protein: CASSADHSYTQYF. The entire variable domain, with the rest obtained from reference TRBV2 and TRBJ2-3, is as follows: EPEVTQTPSHQVTQMGQEVILRCVPISNHLYFYWYRQILGQKVEFLVSFYNNEISEKSEIFDDQFSVERPDGSNFTLKIRSTKLEDSAMYFCASSADHSYTQYFGPGTRLTVL.

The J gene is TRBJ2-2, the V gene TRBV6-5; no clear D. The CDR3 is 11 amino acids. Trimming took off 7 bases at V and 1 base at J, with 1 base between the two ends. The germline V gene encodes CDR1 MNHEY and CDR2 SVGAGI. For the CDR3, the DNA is TGTGCCAGCAAGAACACCGGGGAGCTGTTTTTT. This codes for CASKNTGELFF.

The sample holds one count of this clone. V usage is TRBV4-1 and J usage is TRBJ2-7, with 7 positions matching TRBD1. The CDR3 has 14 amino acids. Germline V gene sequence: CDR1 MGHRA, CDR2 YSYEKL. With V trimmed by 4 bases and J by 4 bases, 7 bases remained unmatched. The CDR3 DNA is TGCGCCAGCAGCCTCGAAGGGGGCATTTACGAGCAGTACTTC. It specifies CASSLEGGIYEQYF.

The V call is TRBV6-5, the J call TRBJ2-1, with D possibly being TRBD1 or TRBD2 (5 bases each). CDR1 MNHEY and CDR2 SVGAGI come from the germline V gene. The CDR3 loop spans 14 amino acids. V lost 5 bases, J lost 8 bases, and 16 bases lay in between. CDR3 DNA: TGTGCCAGCAGTGGGGGACCCCGTGTAGATGAGCAGTTCTTC. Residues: CASSGGPRVDEQFF.

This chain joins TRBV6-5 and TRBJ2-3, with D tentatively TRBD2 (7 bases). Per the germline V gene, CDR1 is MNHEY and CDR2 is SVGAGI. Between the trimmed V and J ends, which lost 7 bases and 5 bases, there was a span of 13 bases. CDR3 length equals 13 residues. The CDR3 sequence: CASKEGGKDTQYF. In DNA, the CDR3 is TGTGCCAGCAAGGAGGGGGGGAAAGATACGCAGTATTTT.

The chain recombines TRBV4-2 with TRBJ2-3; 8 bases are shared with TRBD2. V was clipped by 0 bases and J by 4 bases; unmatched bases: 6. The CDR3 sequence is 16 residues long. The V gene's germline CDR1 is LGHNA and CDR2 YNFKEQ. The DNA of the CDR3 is TGTGCCAGCAGCCAAGACGGGACTAGGGCTCCAGATACGCAGTATTTT. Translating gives CASSQDGTRAPDTQYF.

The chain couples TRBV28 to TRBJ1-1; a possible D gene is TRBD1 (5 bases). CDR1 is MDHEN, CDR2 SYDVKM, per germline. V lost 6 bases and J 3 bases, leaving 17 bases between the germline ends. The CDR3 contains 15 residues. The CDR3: CASSLSGLLHTEAFF. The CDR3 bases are TGTGCCAGCAGCCTCTCAGGGTTACTCCACACTGAAGCTTTCTTT.

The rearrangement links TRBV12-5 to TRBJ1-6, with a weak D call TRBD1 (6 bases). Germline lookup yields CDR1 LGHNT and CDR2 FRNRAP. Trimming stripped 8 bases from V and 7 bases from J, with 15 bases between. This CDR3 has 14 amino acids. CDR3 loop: CASSTGRPNSPLHF. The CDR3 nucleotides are TGTGCTAGTTCTACAGGGCGCCCCAATTCACCCCTCCACTTT. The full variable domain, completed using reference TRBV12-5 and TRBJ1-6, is DARVTQTPRHKVTEMGQEVTMRCQPILGHNTVFWYRQTMMQGLELLAYFRNRAPLDDSGMPKDRFSAEMPDATLATLKIQPSEPRDSAVYFCASSTGRPNSPLHFGNGTRLTVT.

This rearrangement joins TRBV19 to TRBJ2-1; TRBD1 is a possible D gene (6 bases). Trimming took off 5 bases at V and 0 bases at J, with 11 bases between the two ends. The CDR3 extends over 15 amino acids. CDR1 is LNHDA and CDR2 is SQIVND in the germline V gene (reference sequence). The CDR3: CASSATGSSYNEQFF. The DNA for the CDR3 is TGTGCCAGTAGTGCTACAGGGAGCTCCTACAATGAGCAGTTCTTC.

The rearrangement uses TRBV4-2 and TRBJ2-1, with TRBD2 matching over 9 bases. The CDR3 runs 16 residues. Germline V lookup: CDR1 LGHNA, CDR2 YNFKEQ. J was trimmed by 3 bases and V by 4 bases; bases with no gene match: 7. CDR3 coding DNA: TGTGCCAGCAGCCCCGGGCTAGCGGGAAGCTACAATGAGCAGTTCTTC. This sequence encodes CASSPGLAGSYNEQFF.

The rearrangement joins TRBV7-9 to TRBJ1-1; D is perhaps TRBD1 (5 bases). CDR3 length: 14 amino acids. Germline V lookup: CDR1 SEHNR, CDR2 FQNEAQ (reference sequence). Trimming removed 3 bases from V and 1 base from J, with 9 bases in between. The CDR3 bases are TGTGCCAGCAGCTTGTGGCAGGGGAACACTGAAGCTTTCTTT. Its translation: CASSLWQGNTEAFF.

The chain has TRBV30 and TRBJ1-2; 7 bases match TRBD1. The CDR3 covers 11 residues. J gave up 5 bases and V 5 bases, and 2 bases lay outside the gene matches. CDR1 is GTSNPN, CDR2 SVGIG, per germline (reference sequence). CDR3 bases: TGTGCCTGGGGGACAGCATATGGCTACACCTTC. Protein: CAWGTAYGYTF.

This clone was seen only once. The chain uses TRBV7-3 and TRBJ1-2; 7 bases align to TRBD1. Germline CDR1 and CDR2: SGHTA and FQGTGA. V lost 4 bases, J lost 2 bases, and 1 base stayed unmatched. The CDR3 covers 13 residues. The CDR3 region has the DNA TGTGCCAGCAGCTCGGGACAGAACTATGGCTACACCTTC. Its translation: CASSSGQNYGYTF.

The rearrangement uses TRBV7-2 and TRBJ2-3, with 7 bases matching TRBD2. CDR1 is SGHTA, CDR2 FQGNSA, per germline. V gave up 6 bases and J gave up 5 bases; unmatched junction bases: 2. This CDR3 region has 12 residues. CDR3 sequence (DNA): TGTGCCAGCAGGGGGAGGGGAGATACGCAGTATTTT. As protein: CASRGRGDTQYF.

The CDR3 here is CASSMMKAGGTGELFF. The CDR3 DNA is TGTGCCAGTAGTATGATGAAAGCGGGGGGTACCGGGGAGCTGTTTTTT. This rearrangement joins TRBV19 to TRBJ2-2; 9 nucleotides match TRBD2. The CDR3 runs to 16 residues. Germline CDR1 reads LNHDA; CDR2 reads SQIVND (reference sequence). Germline trimming cut 3 bases from V and 5 bases from J; bases unmatched to any gene: 7.

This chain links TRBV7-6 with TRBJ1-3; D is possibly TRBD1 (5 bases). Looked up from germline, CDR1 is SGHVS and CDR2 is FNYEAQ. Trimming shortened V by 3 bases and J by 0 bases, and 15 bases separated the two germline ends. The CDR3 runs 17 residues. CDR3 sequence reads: CASSFDFRDPSGNTIYF. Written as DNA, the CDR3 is TGTGCCAGCAGCTTTGACTTTAGGGACCCCTCTGGAAACACCATATATTTT.

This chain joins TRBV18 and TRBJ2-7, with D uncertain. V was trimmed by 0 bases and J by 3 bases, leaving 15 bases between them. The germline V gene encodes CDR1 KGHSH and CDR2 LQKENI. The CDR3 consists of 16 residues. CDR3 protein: CASSPPGRVQLYEQYF. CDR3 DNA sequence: TGTGCCAGCTCACCACCTGGTAGAGTACAGCTCTACGAGCAGTACTTC.

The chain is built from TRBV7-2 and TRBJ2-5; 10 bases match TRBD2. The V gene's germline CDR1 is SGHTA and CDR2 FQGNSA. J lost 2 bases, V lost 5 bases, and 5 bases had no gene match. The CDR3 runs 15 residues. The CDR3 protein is CASSPRTSGQETQYF. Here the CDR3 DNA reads TGTGCCAGCAGCCCAAGGACTAGCGGACAAGAGACCCAGTACTTC.

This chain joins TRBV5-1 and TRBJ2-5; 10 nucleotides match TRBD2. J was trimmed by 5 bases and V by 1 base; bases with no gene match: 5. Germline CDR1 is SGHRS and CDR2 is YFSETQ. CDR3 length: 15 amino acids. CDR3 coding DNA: TGCGCCAGCAGCTTGACCACAGCGGGGGGGGAGACCCAGTACTTC. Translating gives CASSLTTAGGETQYF.

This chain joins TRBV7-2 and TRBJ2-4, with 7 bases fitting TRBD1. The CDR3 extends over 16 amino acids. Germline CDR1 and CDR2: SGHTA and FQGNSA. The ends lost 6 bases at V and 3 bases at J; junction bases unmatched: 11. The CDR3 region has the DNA TGTGCCAGCAGTCAAAGACAGGGTTTCGGCAAAAACATTCAGTACTTC. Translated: CASSQRQGFGKNIQYF. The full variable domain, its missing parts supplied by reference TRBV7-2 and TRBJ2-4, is GAGVSQSPSNKVTEKGKDVELRCDPISGHTALYWYRQSLGQGLEFLIYFQGNSAPDKSGLPSDRFSAERTGGSVSTLTIQRTQQEDSAVYLCASSQRQGFGKNIQYFGAGTRLSVL.

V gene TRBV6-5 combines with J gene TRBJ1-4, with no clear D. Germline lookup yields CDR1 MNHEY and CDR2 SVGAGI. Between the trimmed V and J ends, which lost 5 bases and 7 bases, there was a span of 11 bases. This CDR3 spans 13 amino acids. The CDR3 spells CASSQVTGEKLFF. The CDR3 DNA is TGTGCCAGCAGTCAGGTCACGGGTGAAAAACTGTTTTTT.

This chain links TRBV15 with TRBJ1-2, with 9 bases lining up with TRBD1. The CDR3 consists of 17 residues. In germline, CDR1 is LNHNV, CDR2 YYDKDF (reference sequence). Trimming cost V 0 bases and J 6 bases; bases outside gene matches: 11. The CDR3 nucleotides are TGTGCCACCAGCAGAGAGTCCTCGGGACAGGGTTTCAATGGCTACACCTTC. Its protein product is CATSRESSGQGFNGYTF.

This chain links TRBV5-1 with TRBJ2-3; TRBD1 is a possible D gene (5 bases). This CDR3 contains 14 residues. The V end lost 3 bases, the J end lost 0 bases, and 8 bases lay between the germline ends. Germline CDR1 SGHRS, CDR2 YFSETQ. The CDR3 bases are TGCGCCAGCAGCTGGGGCCCTAGCACAGATACGCAGTATTTT. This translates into CASSWGPSTDTQYF.

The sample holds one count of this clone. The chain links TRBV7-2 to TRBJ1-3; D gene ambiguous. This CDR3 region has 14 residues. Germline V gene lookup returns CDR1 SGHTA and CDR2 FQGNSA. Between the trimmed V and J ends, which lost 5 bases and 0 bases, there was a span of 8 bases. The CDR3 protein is CASSADFSGNTIYF. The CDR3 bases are TGTGCCAGCAGCGCGGACTTCTCTGGAAACACCATATATTTT.